This TCR beta chain was sequenced during a study of OX40 agonist ivuxolimab in advanced cancers. Findings of the study overall: Undetermined was the antigen specificity of the expanded peripheral T cells. CD4+ and CD8+ blood T cells expanded clonally by week 6 at 0.1 to 3.0 mg/kg.

Comment on this clone: The antigen remains undetermined.

At baseline, cycle 4 day 1, and cycle 7 day 1, blood was sampled. Assay used: immunoSEQ multiplex PCR; TCRdb lists only in-frame clones, some missing. This sample yields about 73,000 clones, of which about 88% are seen a single time; under 0.9% belongs to the top ten. The CDR3 spans 17 residues. V lost 1 base and J lost 4, with 20 bases in between. The germline CDR1 and CDR2 sequences are SEHNR and FQNEAQ (reference sequence). The J gene is TRBJ2-7, the V gene TRBV7-9; maybe TRBD1 (5 bases). The clonotype comes from an adult with an advanced solid tumor such as melanoma, head and neck, liver or kidney cancer. The specimen was CD4+ or CD8+ T cells sorted from blood, collected in a trial of the OX40 agonist ivuxolimab. The CDR3, as DNA: TGTGCCAGCAGCTTAGTTAAGGGGTCACGGGTCCCTTACGAGCAGTACTTC. It codes for CASSLVKGSRVPYEQYF.